This T cell receptor (beta chain) was profiled in a study of cytomegalovirus exposure and HLA in healthy donors. Study-wide points: A missense variant in DCLRE1C was later tied to TCR beta V- and J-gene trimming. Sequencing probably produced one cluster of sequence variants that were highly shared.

The PCR had 60 Vbeta and 13 Jbeta primers. Sequenced by immunoSEQ multiplex PCR; TCRdb stores in-frame clones only, minus some. This table has 100,000 to 150,000 clones, roughly 80% appearing once. The CDR3 extends over 13 amino acids. Germline-derived CDR1 and CDR2 are SNHLY and FYNNEI. The germline V and J ends were trimmed by 7 bases and 6 bases, with 13 bases remaining between them. Regarding this clone: Its antigen remains unidentified.

Unrecorded immune exposures were likely, despite nominal health at sampling. The clonotype originates from a man aged 35 to 55 in good health and CMV-seronegative. The gene calls are TRBV2 and TRBJ1-5; D unclear. The source material was PBMCs. The CDR3 spells CASKGGVSQPQHF. CDR3 sequence (DNA): TGTGCCAGCAAGGGCGGGGTGAGTCAGCCCCAGCATTTT.